The text below deals with one TCR beta chain. The antigen remains unidentified. This entry belongs to a study of lymphopenia after photon versus proton radiotherapy. The CDR3 consists of 14 residues. Trimming removed 5 bases at V and 5 bases at J, with 13 bases between. Germline CDR1 SGHTA, CDR2 FQGNSA. The data were produced by immunoSEQ multiplex PCR, yet TCRdb's version contains in-frame clones alone and is incomplete. This repertoire shows roughly 25,000 clones, roughly nine tenths found once; its top ten account for 0.75% to 0.9%. The study's findings and limits: Larger post-nadir TCR diversity loss correlated inversely with survival in deceased patients. Only patients who died were analyzed for survival; proton advantage is unproven.

V is TRBV7-2 and J is TRBJ2-1; D remains ambiguous. This material consisted of peripheral blood, taken from a patient treated with photon-based radiotherapy. The TCR was taken from a woman aged 45 to 65 with cholangiocarcinoma. Written as DNA, the CDR3 is TGTGCCAGCAGCCGAGTTGGGTTAAACAATGAGCAGTTCTTC. It is translated as CASSRVGLNNEQFF.